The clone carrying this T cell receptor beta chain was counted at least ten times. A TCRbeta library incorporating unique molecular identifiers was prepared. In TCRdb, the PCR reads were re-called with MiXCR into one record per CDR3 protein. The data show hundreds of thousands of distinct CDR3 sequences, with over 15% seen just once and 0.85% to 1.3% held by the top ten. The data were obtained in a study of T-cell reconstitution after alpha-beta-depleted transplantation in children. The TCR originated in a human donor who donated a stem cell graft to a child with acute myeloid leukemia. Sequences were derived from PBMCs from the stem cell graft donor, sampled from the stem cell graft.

The CDR3 loop is CASSDPGAWADTQYF. In DNA, the CDR3 is TGTGCCAGCAGTGACCCAGGGGCCTGGGCAGATACGCAGTATTTT. The chain links TRBV6-1 to TRBJ2-3; D possibly corresponds to TRBD1 (6 bases). Germline V gene data show CDR1 as MNHNS and CDR2 as SASEGT. Trimming stripped 3 bases from V and 4 bases from J, with 14 bases between. This CDR3 region has 15 residues.